This T cell receptor beta chain was identified during a study of blood T cells in healthy people across ages (dated by TCRdb to the mid-2010s). With respect to the entire study: Template switching captured roughly one uniquely barcoded TCR beta cDNA molecule per two T cells in model experiments. The study measured age-related changes in TCR beta repertoire diversity using deep sequencing normalized with unique cDNA molecular identifiers. The donors were split into four age groups: young (average around 16 years), middle-aged (roughly 39), aged (about 56) and long-lived (under 85). To avoid experimental bias, donors of different ages were spread randomly across the sequencing lanes. For two donors (one aged 18 to 29 and one aged 80 or older), the study analyzed two additional independent replicas of 1 million unique cDNA reads from the same blood draw. On the study overall, not on this receptor specifically: There was a strong correlation between observed TCR beta diversity and the percentage of naive T cells measured by flow cytometry. Compared with the aged group, the long-lived group had more naive CD4+ T cells, fewer expanded clones and increased TCR diversity, a pattern suggesting age selection. As age increased, observed TCR beta diversity per million T cells dropped in a roughly linear way, and a significant reduction was already evident by age 40. Estimates of total diversity from one million sequenced T cells were regarded as lower bounds and underestimates. Because the CMV infection status of the donors was unknown, age-related changes in expanded clonotypes may potentially have been confounded. Since profiling was done on bulk unsorted PBMCs, naive and antigen-experienced compartments could not be conclusively compared.

The donors were roughly 39 Caucasian individuals from Russia, aged roughly 6 to 100 years, who were systemically healthy. Ten milliliters of peripheral blood were drawn from each donor into EDTA-treated Vacutainer tubes. Ficoll-Paque density-gradient centrifugation was used to isolate PBMCs, with at least 7 million per sample. Total RNA was extracted from PBMCs with Trizol reagent, with at least 6 micrograms obtained per sample. For every donor, an aliquot of PBMCs went through flow cytometry to measure the percentages of naive CD45RAhigh/CD27high T cells. The CDR3 measures 16 amino acids from cysteine to phenylalanine. Only CDR3 DNA is held: 48 bases, read in frame from base 1. Trimming leaves V shorter by 3 bases and J shorter by 4 bases, with the junction holding 7 bases beyond the gene matches. CDR1 and CDR2 were assigned from the germline V gene as KGHDR and SFDVKD. Receptors were amplified or captured by 5' RACE. Sequencing took place on an Illumina HiSeq 2500. A second about 7 to 12 cycle PCR used a sample-barcoded 5' primer and a J-beta primer mix. A template-switch 5' adaptor carrying 12 random nucleotides introduced a unique molecular identifier onto each TCR beta cDNA molecule. Each sample yielded at least 3 million CDR3-containing paired-end reads. The Mint cDNA synthesis kit, primed by a TRBC-specific oligonucleotide, was used to synthesize first-strand cDNA from all RNA. Following uracil-DNA glycosylase treatment, all cDNA underwent a first 18-cycle PCR with the universal primers M1SS and BC2_uni_R. The authors' analysis ran thus. For normalization, 1 million high-quality reads were randomly selected from each sample, with every read carrying a distinct molecular identifier. Instead of being binned into consensus sequences, reads with shared molecular identifiers were discarded. CDR3 identification, clonotype clustering and error correction used MiTCR with a Q25 quality threshold and the strictest error-elimination algorithm. A nonparametric unseen species model with Euler transformation was used to estimate a lower bound on total TCR beta diversity. TCRdb redid the processing of the public reads, applying fastp at Q25 and MiXCR, and retained in-frame beta chains. Every distinct CDR3 protein forms one entry, paired with its most common genes and DNA. TCRdb, not the authors, supplied the V and J calls. Present in this sample are about 650,000 distinct CDR3 sequences, roughly half of which were seen just once. Together, the top ten hold approximately 13% of the sample.

This clonotype was counted a few times. Its antigen is currently not known. No base quality values were provided; no much bigger clone lies one nucleotide off. The chain was built from TRBV24-1 and TRBJ1-5; TRBD1 lines up with 8 middle nucleotides. The sequenced sample was blood. The TCR comes from an elderly woman in good health. The nucleotides read TGTGCCACCAGTGATCGGACAGGGTTGCTTAATCAGCCCCAGCATTTT. Translated, this gives CATSDRTGLLNQPQHF.